This record covers a single T cell receptor (beta chain). This sample was taken from a study of blood T cell repertoires in COVID-19. About the study: COVID-19 samples collected from the United States, Italy and Spain covered acute and convalescent phases. PBMCs, B-cell-depleted T cells, or T cells provided the cDNA or gDNA that made up the material.

Produced via immunoSEQ multiplex PCR; TCRdb's table is partial and in-frame only. The data hold 150,000 to 200,000 clones, with roughly 85% observed a single time. Specimen: peripheral blood. The sequence was collected from a man in his 60s with active or convalescent COVID-19.

The CDR3: CASSYGSASGDTQYF. The DNA for the CDR3 is TGTGCCAGCAGTTACGGGTCTGCTAGCGGTGATACGCAGTATTTT. The chain combines TRBV6-5 with TRBJ2-3, with 7 bases identical to TRBD2. V trimming: 2 bases; J trimming: 6 bases; junction bases outside the gene matches: 8. The germline gives CDR1 MNHEY, CDR2 SVGAGI. CDR3 length: 15 residues.